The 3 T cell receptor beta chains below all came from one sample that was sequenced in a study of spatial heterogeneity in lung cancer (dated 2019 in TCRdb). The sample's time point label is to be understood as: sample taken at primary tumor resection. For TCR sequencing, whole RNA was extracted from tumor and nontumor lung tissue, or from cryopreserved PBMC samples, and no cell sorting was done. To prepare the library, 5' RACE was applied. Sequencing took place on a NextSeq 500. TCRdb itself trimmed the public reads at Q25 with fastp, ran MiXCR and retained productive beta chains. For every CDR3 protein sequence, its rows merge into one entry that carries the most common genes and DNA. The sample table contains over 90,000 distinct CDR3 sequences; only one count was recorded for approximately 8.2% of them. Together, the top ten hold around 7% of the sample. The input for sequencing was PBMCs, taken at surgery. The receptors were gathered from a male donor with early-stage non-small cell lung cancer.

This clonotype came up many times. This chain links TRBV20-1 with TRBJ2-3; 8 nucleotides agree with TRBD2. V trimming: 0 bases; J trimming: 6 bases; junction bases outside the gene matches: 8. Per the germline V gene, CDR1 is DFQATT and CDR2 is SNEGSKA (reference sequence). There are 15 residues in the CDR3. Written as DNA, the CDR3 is TGCAGTGCTAGAGATCCCGGGACTAGTGACGATACGCAGTATTTT. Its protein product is CSARDPGTSDDTQYF.

Written as DNA, the CDR3 is TGTGCCAGCAGTTACATGGGGAGAAGGTACTTC. It translates to CASSYMGRRYF. The chain joins TRBV6-5 to TRBJ2-7; TRBD2 is a possible D gene (5 bases). Germline values: CDR1 MNHEY, CDR2 SVGAGI. The CDR3 has 11 amino acids. Deletions cut 2 bases from V and 12 bases from J, with 11 bases between.

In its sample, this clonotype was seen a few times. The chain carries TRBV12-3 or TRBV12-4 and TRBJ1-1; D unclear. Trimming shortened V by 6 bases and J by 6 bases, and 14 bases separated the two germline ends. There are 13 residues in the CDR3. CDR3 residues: CASRDREGSEAFF. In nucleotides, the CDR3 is TGTGCCAGCAGGGACCGGGAGGGTTCTGAAGCTTTCTTT.